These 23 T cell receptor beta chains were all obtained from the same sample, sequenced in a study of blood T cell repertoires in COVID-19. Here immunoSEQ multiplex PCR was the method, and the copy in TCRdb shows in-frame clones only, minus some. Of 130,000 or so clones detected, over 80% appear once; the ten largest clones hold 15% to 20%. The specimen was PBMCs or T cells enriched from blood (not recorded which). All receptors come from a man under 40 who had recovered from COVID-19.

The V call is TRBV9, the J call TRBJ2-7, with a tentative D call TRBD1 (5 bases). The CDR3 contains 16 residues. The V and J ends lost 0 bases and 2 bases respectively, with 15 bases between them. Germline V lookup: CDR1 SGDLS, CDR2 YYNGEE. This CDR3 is CASSVEDSAGTYEQYF. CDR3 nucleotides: TGTGCCAGCAGCGTAGAGGATTCGGCAGGGACCTACGAGCAGTACTTC.

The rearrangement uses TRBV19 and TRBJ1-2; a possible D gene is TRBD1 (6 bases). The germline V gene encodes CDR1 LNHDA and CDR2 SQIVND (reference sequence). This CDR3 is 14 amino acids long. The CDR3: CATKQGFPNYGYTF. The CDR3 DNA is TGTGCTACGAAACAGGGATTCCCTAACTATGGCTACACCTTC.

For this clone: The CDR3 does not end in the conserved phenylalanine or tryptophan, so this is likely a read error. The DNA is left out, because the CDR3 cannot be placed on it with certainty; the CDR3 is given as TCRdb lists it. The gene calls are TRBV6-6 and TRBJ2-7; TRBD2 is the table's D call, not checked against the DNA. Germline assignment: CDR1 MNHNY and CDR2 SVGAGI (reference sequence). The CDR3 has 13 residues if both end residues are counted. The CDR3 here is CASSYSRDRTVLL.

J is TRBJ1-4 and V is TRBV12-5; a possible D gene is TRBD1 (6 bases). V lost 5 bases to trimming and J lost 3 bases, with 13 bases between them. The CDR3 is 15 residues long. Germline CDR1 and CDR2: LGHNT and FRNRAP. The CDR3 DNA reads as TGTGCTAGTGGTGGCAGGGGAGCGTCTAATGAAAAACTGTTTTTT. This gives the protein CASGGRGASNEKLFF.

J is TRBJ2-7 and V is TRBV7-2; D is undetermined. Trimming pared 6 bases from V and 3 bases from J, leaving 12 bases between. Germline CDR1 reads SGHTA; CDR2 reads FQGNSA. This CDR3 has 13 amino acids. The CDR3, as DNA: TGTGCCAGCAGTTCGAGCCCAGGCTACGAGCAGTACTTC. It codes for CASSSSPGYEQYF.

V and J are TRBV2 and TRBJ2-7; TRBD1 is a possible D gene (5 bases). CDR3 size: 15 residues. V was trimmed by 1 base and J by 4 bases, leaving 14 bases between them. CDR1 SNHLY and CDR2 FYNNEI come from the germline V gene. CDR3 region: CASSEDNRLRYEQYF. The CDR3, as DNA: TGTGCCAGCAGTGAAGATAACAGGCTACGGTACGAGCAGTACTTC.

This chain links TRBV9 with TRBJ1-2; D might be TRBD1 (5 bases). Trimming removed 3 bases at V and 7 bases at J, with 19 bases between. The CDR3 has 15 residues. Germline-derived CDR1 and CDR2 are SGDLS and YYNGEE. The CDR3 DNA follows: TGTGCCAGCAGCGGCGTTTCCCTCACCAGGGTTGGCTACACCTTC. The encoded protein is CASSGVSLTRVGYTF.

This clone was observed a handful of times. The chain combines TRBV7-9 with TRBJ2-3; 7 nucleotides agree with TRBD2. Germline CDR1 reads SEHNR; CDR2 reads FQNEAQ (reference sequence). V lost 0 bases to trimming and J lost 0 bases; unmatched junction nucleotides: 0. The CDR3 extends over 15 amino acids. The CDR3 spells CASSLAGGSTDTQYF. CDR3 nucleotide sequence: TGTGCCAGCAGCTTAGCGGGAGGGAGCACAGATACGCAGTATTTT.

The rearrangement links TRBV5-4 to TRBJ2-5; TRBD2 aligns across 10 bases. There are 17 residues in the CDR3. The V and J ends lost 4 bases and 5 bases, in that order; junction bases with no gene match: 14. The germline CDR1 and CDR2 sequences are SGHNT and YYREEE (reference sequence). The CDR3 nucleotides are TGTGCCAGCAGCCTAGGCACTAGCGGGGCCCTTAGGGAGACCCAGTACTTC. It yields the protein CASSLGTSGALRETQYF. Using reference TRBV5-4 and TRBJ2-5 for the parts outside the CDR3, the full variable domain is ETGVTQSPTHLIKTRGQQVTLRCSSQSGHNTVSWYQQALGQGPQFIFQYYREEENGRGNFPPRFSGLQFPNYSSELNVNALELDDSALYLCASSLGTSGALRETQYFGPGTRLLVL.

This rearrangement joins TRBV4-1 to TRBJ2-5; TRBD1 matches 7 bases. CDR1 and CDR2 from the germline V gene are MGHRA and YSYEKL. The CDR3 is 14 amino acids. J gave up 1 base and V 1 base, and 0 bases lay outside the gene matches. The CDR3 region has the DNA TGCGCCAGCAGCCAAGGGGACAGCCAAGAGACCCAGTACTTC. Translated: CASSQGDSQETQYF.

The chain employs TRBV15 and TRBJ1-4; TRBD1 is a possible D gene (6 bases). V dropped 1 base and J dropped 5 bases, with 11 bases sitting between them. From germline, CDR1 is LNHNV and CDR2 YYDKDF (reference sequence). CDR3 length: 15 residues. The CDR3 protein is CATSRGRDKNEKLFF. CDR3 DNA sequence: TGTGCCACCAGCAGAGGCCGGGACAAAAATGAAAAACTGTTTTTT.

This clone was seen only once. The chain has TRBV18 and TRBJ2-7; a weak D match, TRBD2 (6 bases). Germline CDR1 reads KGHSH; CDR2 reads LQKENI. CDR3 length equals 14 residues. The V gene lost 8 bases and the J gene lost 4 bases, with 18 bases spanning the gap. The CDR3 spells CASTGTLLPYEQYF. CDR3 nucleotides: TGTGCCAGCACCGGGACTTTACTTCCATACGAGCAGTACTTC.

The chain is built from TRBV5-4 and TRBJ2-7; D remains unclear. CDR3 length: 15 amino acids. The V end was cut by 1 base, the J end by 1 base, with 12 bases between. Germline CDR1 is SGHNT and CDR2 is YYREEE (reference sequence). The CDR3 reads CASSLNGVISYEQYF. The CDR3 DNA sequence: TGTGCCAGCAGCTTGAACGGTGTGATTTCCTACGAGCAGTACTTC.

CDR3 amino acids: CASSSRGQGGGYTF. CDR3 bases: TGTGCCAGCAGTTCCCGGGGACAGGGGGGTGGCTACACCTTC. V is TRBV2 and J is TRBJ1-2; 11 positions agree with TRBD1. V lost 5 bases and J lost 7; bases outside the gene matches: 6. This CDR3 comprises 14 residues. CDR1 and CDR2 (germline): SNHLY, FYNNEI.

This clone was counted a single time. This chain's CDR3 is CASSLGWESTDTQYF. CDR3 nucleotide sequence: TGTGCCAGCAGCTTGGGGTGGGAGAGCACAGATACGCAGTATTTT. The V gene is TRBV11-2, the J gene TRBJ2-3; D might be TRBD2 (5 bases). Between the trimmed V and J ends, which lost 3 bases and 0 bases, there was a span of 10 bases. CDR1 is SGHAT, CDR2 FQNNGV, per germline. The CDR3 loop spans 15 amino acids.

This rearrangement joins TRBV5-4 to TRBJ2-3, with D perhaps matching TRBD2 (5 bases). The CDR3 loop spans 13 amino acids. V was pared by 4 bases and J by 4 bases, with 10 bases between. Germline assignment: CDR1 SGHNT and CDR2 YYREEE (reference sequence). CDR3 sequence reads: CASSVRVADTQYF. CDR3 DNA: TGTGCCAGCAGCGTGAGGGTGGCAGATACGCAGTATTTT.

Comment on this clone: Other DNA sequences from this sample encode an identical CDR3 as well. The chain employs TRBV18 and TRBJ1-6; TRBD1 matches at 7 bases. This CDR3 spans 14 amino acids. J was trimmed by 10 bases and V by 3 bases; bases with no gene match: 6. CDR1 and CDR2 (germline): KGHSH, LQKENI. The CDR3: CASSPGGQESPLHF. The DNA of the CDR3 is TGTGCCAGCTCACCTGGAGGACAGGAATCACCCCTCCACTTT.

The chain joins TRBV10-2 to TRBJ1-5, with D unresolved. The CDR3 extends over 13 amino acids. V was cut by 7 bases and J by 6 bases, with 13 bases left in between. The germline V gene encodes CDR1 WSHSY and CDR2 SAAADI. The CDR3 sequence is CASTAVLGQPQHF. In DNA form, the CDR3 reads TGCGCCAGCACAGCAGTGCTAGGTCAGCCCCAGCATTTT.

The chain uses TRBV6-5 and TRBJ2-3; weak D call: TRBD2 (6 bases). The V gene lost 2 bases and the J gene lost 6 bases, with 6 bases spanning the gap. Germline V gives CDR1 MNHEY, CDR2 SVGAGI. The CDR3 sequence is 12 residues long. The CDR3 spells CASSYAGDTQYF. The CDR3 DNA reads TGTGCCAGCAGTTACGCGGGGGATACGCAGTATTTT.

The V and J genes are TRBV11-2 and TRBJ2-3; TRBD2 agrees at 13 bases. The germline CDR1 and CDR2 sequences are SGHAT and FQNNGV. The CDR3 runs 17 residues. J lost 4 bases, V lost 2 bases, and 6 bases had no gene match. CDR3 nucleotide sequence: TGTGCCAGCAGCTTACAAGGACTAGCGGGAGTGCCAGATACGCAGTATTTT. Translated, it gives CASSLQGLAGVPDTQYF. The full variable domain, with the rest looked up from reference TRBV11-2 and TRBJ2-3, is EAGVAQSPRYKIIEKRQSVAFWCNPISGHATLYWYQQILGQGPKLLIQFQNNGVVDDSQLPKDRFSAERLKGVDSTLKIQPAKLEDSAVYLCASSLQGLAGVPDTQYFGPGTRLTVL.

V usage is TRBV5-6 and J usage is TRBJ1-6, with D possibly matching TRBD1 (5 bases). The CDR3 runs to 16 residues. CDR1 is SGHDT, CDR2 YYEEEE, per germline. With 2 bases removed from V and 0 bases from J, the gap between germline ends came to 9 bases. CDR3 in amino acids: CASSFQGSSYNSPLHF. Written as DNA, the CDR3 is TGTGCCAGCAGCTTTCAGGGAAGCTCCTATAATTCACCCCTCCACTTT.

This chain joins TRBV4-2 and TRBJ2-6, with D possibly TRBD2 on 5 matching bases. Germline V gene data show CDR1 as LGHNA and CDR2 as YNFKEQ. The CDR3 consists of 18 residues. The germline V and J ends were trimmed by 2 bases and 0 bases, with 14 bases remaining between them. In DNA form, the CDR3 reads TGTGCCAGCAGCCAAAATTTGGACTCCCTCTCTGGGGCCAACGTCCTGACTTTC. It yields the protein CASSQNLDSLSGANVLTF.

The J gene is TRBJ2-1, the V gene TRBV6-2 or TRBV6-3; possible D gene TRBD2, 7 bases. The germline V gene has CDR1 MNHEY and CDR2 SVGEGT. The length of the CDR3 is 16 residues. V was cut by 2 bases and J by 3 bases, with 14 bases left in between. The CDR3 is CASSYGGAGSYNEQFF. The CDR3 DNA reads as TGTGCCAGCAGTTACGGGGGGGCGGGAAGCTACAATGAGCAGTTCTTC.